This T cell receptor (beta chain) is from a study of blood T cells in healthy people across ages. Study observations and caveats: In long-lived donors, naive CD4+ cell counts and diversity exceeded those of aged donors. Diversity of TCR beta per million T cells declined in a roughly linear way with age.

This clonotype was observed a few times. What it recognizes is unknown. After removal of 0 bases from V and 13 bases from J, the junction contained 15 bases not matched to a gene. Germline CDR1 reads SGHNT; CDR2 reads YENEEA. The CDR3 loop spans 17 amino acids. For the second PCR, which ran for about 7 to 11 cycles, a sample-barcoded 5' primer and a J-beta primer mix were used. Each cDNA molecule carried a tag from a template-switch adaptor that contained 12 random nucleotides. One entry per CDR3 protein results from TCRdb running MiXCR on the 5' RACE reads. The data contain around 1,800,000 distinct CDR3 sequences, 35% to 50% of them seen just once; the ten biggest clones take up around 23%.

Sequences were obtained from blood. This receptor was identified in a human donor in good health. The chain combines TRBV11-3 with TRBJ1-6; 7 bases agree with TRBD1. In DNA form, the CDR3 reads TGTGCCAGCAGCTTAGATCCCTGGACAGGACTAACACGCCCCCTCCACTTT. This encodes CASSLDPWTGLTRPLHF. The full variable domain, in which reference TRBV11-3 and TRBJ1-6 provide the parts outside the CDR3, is EAGVVQSPRYKIIEKKQPVAFWCNPISGHNTLYWYLQNLGQGPELLIRYENEEAVDDSQLPKDRFSAERLKGVDSTLKIQPAELGDSAVYLCASSLDPWTGLTRPLHFGNGTRLTVT.